This T cell receptor (beta chain) was sequenced in a study of T cell responses to AZD1222 COVID-19 vaccine. Findings and limits, study-wide: Repertoires were obtained solely post-peak T cell response. White British donors predominated, females outnumbered males, and clonal diversity was possibly underestimated. Regions 160-218 and 743-854 held dominance among vaccine-associated CD4 TCRs, which spanned spike.

Method: immunoSEQ multiplex PCR; TCRdb's copy keeps in-frame clones and lacks some. The sample holds some 130,000 clones, 65% to 90% seen once. The germline V gene encodes CDR1 MNHEY and CDR2 SVGEGT. The CDR3 has 13 amino acids. V trimming: 5 bases; J trimming: 3 bases; junction bases outside the gene matches: 1. In regard to this clone: Its antigen remains unknown.

The TCR comes from an adult in good health. The chain joins TRBV6-2 or TRBV6-3 to TRBJ2-1; 7 bases align to TRBD1. This specimen consisted of peripheral blood, obtained on day 0 of AZD1222 vaccination. This chain's CDR3 is CASSRDSYNEQFF. The CDR3 DNA is TGTGCCAGCAGTAGGGACAGCTACAATGAGCAGTTCTTC.